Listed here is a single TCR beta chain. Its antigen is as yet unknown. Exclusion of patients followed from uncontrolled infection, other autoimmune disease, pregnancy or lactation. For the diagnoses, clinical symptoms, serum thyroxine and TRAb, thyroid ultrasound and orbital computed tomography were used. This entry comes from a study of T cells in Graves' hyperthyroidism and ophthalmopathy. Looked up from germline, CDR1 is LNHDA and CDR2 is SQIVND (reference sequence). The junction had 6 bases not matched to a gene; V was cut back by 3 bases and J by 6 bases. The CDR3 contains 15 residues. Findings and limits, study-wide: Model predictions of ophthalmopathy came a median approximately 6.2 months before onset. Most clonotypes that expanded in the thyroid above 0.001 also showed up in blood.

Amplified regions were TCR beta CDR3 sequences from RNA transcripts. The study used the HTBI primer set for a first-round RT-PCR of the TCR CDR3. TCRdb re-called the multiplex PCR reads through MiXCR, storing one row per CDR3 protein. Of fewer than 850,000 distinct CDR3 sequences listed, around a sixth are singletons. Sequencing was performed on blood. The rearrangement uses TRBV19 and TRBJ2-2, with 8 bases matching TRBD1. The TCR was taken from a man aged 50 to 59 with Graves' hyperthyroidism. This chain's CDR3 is CASSIDRGLAGELFF. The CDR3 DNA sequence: TGTGCCAGTAGTATTGACAGGGGATTGGCCGGGGAGCTGTTTTTT.